This T cell receptor (beta chain) originates from a study of CXCR3-negative and CXCR3-positive naive CD8 T cells. Background on the study: Summed over all libraries, TRB reads came to 110 million to 150 million, with about 1.5 +/- 0.3 million per library. Study findings and constraints: Within a donor, both naive subsets shared TRBV-TRBJ usage, unlike memory cells. Relative to CXCR3-negative naive cells, CXCR3-positive naive cells had more hydrophobic TRB CDR3s. Comparably high diversity marked both naive subsets, whereas memory CD8+ cells had much lower diversity.

About this clonotype itself: Its antigen is currently unknown.

This CDR3 region has 18 residues. The germline gives CDR1 ENHRY, CDR2 SYGVKD. In preparing the TRB cDNA libraries, 5' RACE with UMI labels was used. One entry per CDR3 protein, without DNA, is what TCRdb gives after re-calling the 5' RACE reads. Recorded for this sample: some 150,000 distinct CDR3 sequences. The sample comprised naive CXCR3+ CD8+ T cells from blood. Documented subset: CD45RO-CCR7+CD27+CD95- naive CD8+ T cells expressing CXCR3 (TNR3+). The chain recombines TRBV10-3 with TRBJ2-3; the D gene TCRdb calls, TRBD2, cannot be checked with no DNA. The TCR comes from a human donor in good health. Some clones in this sample may be carry-over from other donors' samples. Here the CDR3 reads CAISEVPSGSQGADTRYF.